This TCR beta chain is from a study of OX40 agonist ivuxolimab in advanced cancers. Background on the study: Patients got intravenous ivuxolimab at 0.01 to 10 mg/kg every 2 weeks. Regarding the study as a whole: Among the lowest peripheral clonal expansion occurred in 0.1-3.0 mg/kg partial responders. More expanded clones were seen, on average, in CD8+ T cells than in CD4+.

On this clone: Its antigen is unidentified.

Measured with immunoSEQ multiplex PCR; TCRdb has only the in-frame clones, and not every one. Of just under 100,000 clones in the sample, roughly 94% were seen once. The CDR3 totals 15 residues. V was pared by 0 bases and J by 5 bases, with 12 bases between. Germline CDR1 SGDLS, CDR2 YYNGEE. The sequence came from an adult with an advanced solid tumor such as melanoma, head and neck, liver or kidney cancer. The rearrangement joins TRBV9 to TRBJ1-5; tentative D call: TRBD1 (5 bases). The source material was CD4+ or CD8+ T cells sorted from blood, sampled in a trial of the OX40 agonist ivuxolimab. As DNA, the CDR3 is TGTGCCAGCAGCGTAGATCCCAAAGGGGATCAGCCCCAGCATTTT. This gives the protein CASSVDPKGDQPQHF. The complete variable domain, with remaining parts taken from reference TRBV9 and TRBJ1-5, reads DSGVTQTPKHLITATGQRVTLRCSPRSGDLSVYWYQQSLDQGLQFLIQYYNGEERAKGNILERFSAQQFPDLHSELNLSSLELGDSALYFCASSVDPKGDQPQHFGDGTRLSIL.